What follows are 18 T cell receptor beta chains derived from one specimen sequenced in a study of spatial heterogeneity in lung cancer. Time point specified: sample taken at primary tumor resection. TCRdb reanalysed the 5' RACE reads using MiXCR and keeps one entry per CDR3 protein. Of 17,000 or so distinct CDR3 sequences in the sample, 6.2% were seen once. Their antigen targets remain unknown. The study, taken as a whole, reports: Tumor mutation count correlated with how many alpha and beta TCRs expanded intratumorally.

Sequenced material: lung tumor tissue, taken at surgery. The origin of the receptors is a male donor with early-stage non-small cell lung cancer.

This clonotype was seen many times. The chain is built from TRBV29-1 and TRBJ2-7, with TRBD2 as a possible D gene (5 bases). Germline V gene sequence: CDR1 SQVTM, CDR2 ANQGSEA. Trimming left V 6 bases short and J 3 bases short, with 18 bases between. CDR3 size: 14 residues. The CDR3 coding sequence is TGCAGCGTCACCCCCGGCAGCGGTCGCTACGAGCAGTACTTC. Translating gives CSVTPGSGRYEQYF.

Ten or more counts support this clonotype. This chain links TRBV12-3 or TRBV12-4 with TRBJ2-7; TRBD1 matches 8 bases. Trimming removed 6 bases from V and 5 bases from J; junction bases left unmatched: 6. The CDR3 is 13 amino acids. CDR3 region: CASRPDRVNEQYF. CDR3 nucleotide sequence: TGTGCCAGCAGGCCGGACAGGGTTAACGAGCAGTACTTC.

This clonotype showed up many times. V usage is TRBV7-2 and J usage is TRBJ1-5; possibly TRBD1 for D (6 bases). The germline V and J ends were trimmed by 2 bases and 6 bases, with 14 bases remaining between them. Germline lookup yields CDR1 SGHTA and CDR2 FQGNSA. The CDR3 sequence is 15 residues long. The CDR3 sequence is CASSLSGAVGQPQHF. CDR3 coding DNA: TGTGCCAGCAGCTTATCAGGGGCTGTGGGTCAGCCCCAGCATTTT.

The V call is TRBV10-3, the J call TRBJ2-7; no clear D. The CDR3 consists of 14 residues. Trimming took 4 bases from V and 2 from J, leaving 12 bases between them. CDR1 and CDR2 from the germline V gene are ENHRY and SYGVKD. The CDR3 here is CAISGATVAYEQYF. The CDR3, as DNA: TGTGCCATCAGTGGGGCGACGGTGGCCTACGAGCAGTACTTC.

This clonotype was seen ten or more times. The chain couples TRBV27 to TRBJ2-7; the match to TRBD1 covers 7 bases. Per germline, CDR1 MNHEY and CDR2 SMNVEV (reference sequence). This CDR3 spans 15 amino acids. With V trimmed by 5 bases and J by 5 bases, 12 bases remained unmatched. CDR3 in amino acids: CASSLTWTGWNEQYF. The CDR3 region has the DNA TGTGCCAGCAGTCTCACGTGGACAGGTTGGAACGAGCAGTACTTC.

This clonotype is classed as medium-sized (0.01 to 0.1%). The chain couples TRBV20-1 to TRBJ1-4; no firm D call. From germline, CDR1 is DFQATT and CDR2 SNEGSKA (reference sequence). CDR3 length equals 12 residues. The ends were cut back, 1 base at V and 8 bases at J, with 8 bases in the middle. CDR3 bases: TGCAGTGCTAGAGGTCGAAGCGAAAAACTGTTTTTT. Translation gives CSARGRSEKLFF.

This clonotype was observed many times. V is TRBV5-8 and J is TRBJ2-1; tentatively, D is TRBD2 (6 bases). Germline-derived CDR1 and CDR2 are SGHTS and YDEGEE. CDR3 length: 15 residues. With 2 bases removed from V and 9 bases from J, the gap between germline ends came to 18 bases. CDR3 residues: CASSLDPGEKGEQFF. In DNA form, the CDR3 reads TGTGCCAGCAGCTTAGATCCGGGGGAGAAGGGTGAGCAGTTCTTC.

There are many counts of this clonotype. This chain joins TRBV19 and TRBJ2-2, with 13 bases lining up with TRBD2. The CDR3 spans 21 residues. V lost 2 bases to trimming and J lost 4 bases; unmatched junction nucleotides: 16. Per germline, CDR1 LNHDA and CDR2 SQIVND (reference sequence). The chain's CDR3 is CASSILGQLAGGRTITGELFF. CDR3 nucleotide sequence: TGTGCCAGTAGTATACTAGGCCAACTAGCGGGGGGGCGTACGATCACCGGGGAGCTGTTTTTT.

This clonotype appeared many times. The chain couples TRBV29-1 to TRBJ1-1, with 7 bases identical to TRBD1. CDR1 SQVTM and CDR2 ANQGSEA come from the germline V gene. Trimming at V came to 6 bases and at J to 2 bases, leaving 6 bases not matched to a gene. There are 13 residues in the CDR3. The CDR3 loop reads CSVRQGGNTEAFF. The CDR3 coding sequence is TGCAGCGTGAGACAGGGTGGAAACACTGAAGCTTTCTTT.

This clonotype occurred a few times. The chain recombines TRBV7-2 with TRBJ2-7; TRBD2 matches 11 bases. The CDR3 loop spans 15 amino acids. Germline V gene sequence: CDR1 SGHTA, CDR2 FQGNSA. V trimming: 6 bases; J trimming: 0 bases; junction bases outside the gene matches: 4. CDR3 in amino acids: CASRRLAGSSYEQYF. The DNA of the CDR3 is TGTGCCAGCAGAAGACTAGCGGGGAGCTCCTACGAGCAGTACTTC.

The table lists this clonotype with many counts. V is TRBV29-1 and J is TRBJ2-7; TRBD1 matches 8 bases. The V segment lost 4 bases and the J segment 0 bases; nucleotides outside the gene matches: 2. The CDR3 spans 13 residues. Germline V gives CDR1 SQVTM, CDR2 ANQGSEA. The CDR3 nucleotides read TGCAGCGTTGCGGGACAGGCCTCCTACGAGCAGTACTTC. Amino acid sequence: CSVAGQASYEQYF.

Relative to its sample, this clonotype is medium-sized (0.01 to 0.1%). The chain's CDR3 is CASSLPPPLAGVLYNEQFF. Written as DNA, the CDR3 is TGTGCCAGCAGCTTACCGCCCCCTCTAGCGGGGGTCTTGTACAATGAGCAGTTCTTC. The chain joins TRBV11-2 to TRBJ2-1, with 10 nucleotides matching TRBD2. CDR3 length: 19 residues. V lost 2 bases, J lost 4 bases, and 14 bases stayed unmatched. Germline loops: CDR1 SGHAT, CDR2 FQNNGV.

This clonotype was picked up many times. The chain uses TRBV27 and TRBJ2-5, with D possibly matching TRBD1 (5 bases). Germline loops: CDR1 MNHEY, CDR2 SMNVEV (reference sequence). The length of the CDR3 is 20 residues. V was cut by 4 bases and J by 3 bases, with 30 bases left in between. CDR3 sequence (DNA): TGTGCCAGCAGTTCCCCCCAGGGAAGGGGCCATCAAGGTGAGAAAGAGACCCAGTACTTC. Residues: CASSSPQGRGHQGEKETQYF.

This clonotype occurred many times. This chain links TRBV27 with TRBJ1-1; the D gene is possibly TRBD1 (5 bases). The CDR3 totals 14 residues. Germline CDR1 is MNHEY and CDR2 is SMNVEV (reference sequence). Trimming removed 5 bases at V and 3 bases at J, with 13 bases between. CDR3: CASSLRVGYTEAFF. In DNA, the CDR3 is TGTGCCAGCAGTCTCAGGGTCGGGTACACTGAAGCTTTCTTT.

This clonotype was seen repeatedly, ten times or more. The chain joins TRBV7-2 to TRBJ2-3; TRBD2 aligns across 9 bases. J lost 7 bases, V lost 1 base, and 6 bases had no gene match. The CDR3 is made up of 15 amino acids. Per germline, CDR1 SGHTA and CDR2 FQGNSA. The CDR3, as DNA: TGTGCCAGCAGCTTAGGACTAGCGGAGCTGAATACGCAGTATTTT. This gives the protein CASSLGLAELNTQYF.

This clonotype came up many times. The chain has TRBV20-1 and TRBJ2-7; 7 bases map to TRBD2. CDR3 length equals 14 residues. Unmatched junction bases numbered 7, after V lost 1 base and J lost 4 bases. The germline CDR1 and CDR2 sequences are DFQATT and SNEGSKA (reference sequence). CDR3 sequence reads: CSARAGWGGYEQYF. In DNA form, the CDR3 reads TGCAGTGCTAGAGCGGGTTGGGGGGGTTACGAGCAGTACTTC.

The sample holds many counts of this clonotype. The rearrangement links TRBV6-1 to TRBJ1-6, with D possibly TRBD1 on 5 matching bases. Per germline, CDR1 MNHNS and CDR2 SASEGT. V lost 1 base and J 6 bases, leaving 10 bases between the germline ends. CDR3 length equals 15 residues. CDR3 loop: CASSEERTSNSPLHF. As DNA, the CDR3 is TGTGCCAGCAGTGAAGAAAGGACAAGTAATTCACCCCTCCACTTT.

This clonotype was counted many times. V is TRBV20-1 and J is TRBJ1-5; 7 bases agree with TRBD1. The length of the CDR3 is 19 residues. Germline V gene data show CDR1 as DFQATT and CDR2 as SNEGSKA (reference sequence). The V segment lost 0 bases and the J segment 2 bases; nucleotides outside the gene matches: 16. CDR3 nucleotides: TGCAGTGCTAGAGAACCGTTAGGGGGCGGACTTAGGGGCAATCAGCCCCAGCATTTT. Protein product: CSAREPLGGGLRGNQPQHF.